This T cell receptor beta chain emerged from a study of T-cell reconstitution after alpha-beta-depleted transplantation in children. Unique molecular identifiers were incorporated during preparation of the TCRbeta library. TCRdb re-analysed the PCR reads in MiXCR, keeping a single row per CDR3 protein. The table includes 250,000 to 350,000 distinct CDR3 sequences, around 9.6% detected once. The CDR3 is 11 residues long. With 7 bases clipped from V and 11 bases from J, the junction kept 7 bases outside the gene matches. Sequencing used PBMCs from the stem cell graft donor, obtained from the stem cell graft. The chain employs TRBV12-3 or TRBV12-4 and TRBJ1-2, with TRBD1 matching 7 bases. The TCR originated in a human donor who donated a stem cell graft to a child with SCID. The CDR3 DNA sequence: TGTGCCAGCACTAGGGGGCAGGAATACACCTTC. Its protein is CASTRGQEYTF.